Each of the 12 T cell receptor beta chains below was sequenced from the same sample in a study of breast tumors, draining lymph nodes, adjacent tissues. Axillary draining lymph nodes of breast cancer patients supplied the node samples. TCRdb re-derived calls from the multiplex PCR reads in MiXCR, one entry per CDR3 protein. The sample includes about 200,000 distinct CDR3 sequences, approximately 33% seen only once; the top ten take 4% to 4.5%. Sequencing was carried out using axillary lymph node tissue. Every receptor here comes from a female donor with breast cancer. Some clones in this sample may be carry-over from other donors' samples.

With respect to this clonotype: Since no conserved phenylalanine or tryptophan closes the CDR3, a read error is the likely cause. The chain combines TRBV6-6 with TRBJ1-5, with TRBD1 as a possible D gene (6 bases). The germline V gene has CDR1 MNHNY and CDR2 SVGAGI (reference sequence). The CDR3 runs to 13 residues. The ends were cut back, 6 bases at V and 6 bases at J, with 12 bases in the middle. In DNA, the CDR3 is TGTGCCAGCAGCCCAGGGGTGGGTCAGCCCCAGCATCTT. It is translated as CASSPGVGQPQHL.

Note on this clonotype: Sequence at one end of the junction differs from germline and may be a read error. V gene TRBV10-2 combines with J gene TRBJ2-1; D remains ambiguous. CDR1 is WSHSY and CDR2 is SAAADI in the germline V gene. The CDR3 runs to 11 residues. CDR3 in amino acids: CTSKSQQAQFF. As DNA, the CDR3 is TGCACCAGCAAATCCCAGCAAGCGCAGTTCTTC.

V is TRBV7-6 and J is TRBJ2-5, with TRBD2 identical over 13 bases. With 5 bases clipped from V and 7 bases from J, the junction kept 13 bases outside the gene matches. Germline CDR1 reads SGHVS; CDR2 reads FNYEAQ. The CDR3 has 17 amino acids. The CDR3 spells CASSLGRDRLAGGTQYF. The CDR3 nucleotides read TGTGCCAGCAGCCTTGGCCGGGACAGACTAGCGGGAGGGACCCAGTACTTC.

This clonotype was counted a few times. V gene TRBV15 combines with J gene TRBJ1-1, with D tentatively TRBD1 (6 bases). CDR3 length equals 14 residues. CDR1 is LNHNV, CDR2 YYDKDF, per germline (reference sequence). Trimming removed 3 bases at V and 4 bases at J, with 12 bases between. CDR3 sequence reads: CATSSRGGSTEAFF. CDR3 nucleotides: TGTGCCACCAGCAGTAGGGGGGGAAGCACTGAAGCTTTCTTT.

This clonotype was observed at least ten times. The V gene is TRBV20-1, the J gene TRBJ2-7, with TRBD1 matching 7 bases. The trim removed 6 bases at V and 5 bases at J, leaving 13 bases unmatched. CDR1 and CDR2 from the germline V gene are DFQATT and SNEGSKA (reference sequence). This CDR3 is built from 14 residues. CDR3 residues: CSAPPTGAANEQYF. CDR3 sequence (DNA): TGCAGTGCCCCTCCCACAGGGGCGGCGAACGAGCAGTACTTC.

The V and J genes are TRBV4-3 and TRBJ1-3; the D is unclear. V lost 0 bases and J 2 bases, leaving 11 bases between the germline ends. This CDR3 comprises 16 residues. Germline CDR1 LGHNA, CDR2 YSLEER. Here the CDR3 reads CASSQEGNRAGNTIYF. DNA for the CDR3: TGCGCCAGCAGCCAAGAAGGAAATCGCGCTGGAAACACCATATATTTT.

The rearrangement links TRBV4-1 to TRBJ1-6; 9 bases align to TRBD1. Germline V gives CDR1 MGHRA, CDR2 YSYEKL. V lost 0 bases and J lost 9; bases outside the gene matches: 9. This CDR3 region has 17 residues. This CDR3 reads CASSQDMSGTGSSPLHF. CDR3 coding DNA: TGCGCCAGCAGCCAAGATATGTCGGGGACAGGGAGTTCACCCCTCCACTTT.

In this sample, this clonotype turned up many times. The chain joins TRBV2 to TRBJ2-3; D is undetermined. The V end was cut by 5 bases, the J end by 2 bases, with 8 bases between. Germline V gene sequence: CDR1 SNHLY, CDR2 FYNNEI. The CDR3 extends over 13 amino acids. CDR3 region: CASSPPFTDTQYF. CDR3 in DNA: TGTGCCAGCAGTCCCCCTTTCACAGATACGCAGTATTTT.

This clonotype has a count of ten or more. V is TRBV5-6 and J is TRBJ2-5, with D possibly TRBD1 on 5 matching bases. The germline CDR1 and CDR2 sequences are SGHDT and YYEEEE. V gave up 0 bases and J gave up 5 bases, with 14 bases separating them. This CDR3 spans 15 amino acids. CDR3 DNA: TGTGCCAGCAGCTTGGAAGGGGCCCGGTGGGAGACCCAGTACTTC. Residues: CASSLEGARWETQYF.

This clonotype was observed at least ten times. This chain joins TRBV15 and TRBJ1-4; tentative D call: TRBD1 (5 bases). The CDR3 length is 14 residues. Germline loops: CDR1 LNHNV, CDR2 YYDKDF (reference sequence). The germline V and J ends were trimmed by 0 bases and 6 bases, with 8 bases remaining between them. Written as DNA, the CDR3 is TGTGCCACCAGCAGAGACTTCAGGGATGAAAAACTGTTTTTT. The encoded protein is CATSRDFRDEKLFF.

This clonotype was counted at least ten times. The chain combines TRBV28 with TRBJ2-7; possibly TRBD1 or TRBD2 for D (5 bases each). Trimming removed 4 bases from V and 4 bases from J, with 14 bases in between. Germline assignment: CDR1 MDHEN and CDR2 SYDVKM. This CDR3 spans 14 amino acids. This chain's CDR3 is CASSSGTVPYEQYF. CDR3 sequence (DNA): TGTGCCAGCAGTTCCGGGACGGTGCCGTACGAGCAGTACTTC.

This clonotype has a count of ten or more. The V gene is TRBV5-1, the J gene TRBJ1-2; TRBD1 agrees at 7 bases. With 0 bases clipped from V and 4 bases from J, the junction kept 6 bases outside the gene matches. This CDR3 is 15 amino acids long. Germline V gene sequence: CDR1 SGHRS, CDR2 YFSETQ. In DNA form, the CDR3 reads TGCGCCAGCAGCTTGGGGACAGGTTCCTTCTATGGCTACACCTTC. Protein: CASSLGTGSFYGYTF. The full variable domain, completed using reference TRBV5-1 and TRBJ1-2, is KAGVTQTPRYLIKTRGQQVTLSCSPISGHRSVSWYQQTPGQGLQFLFEYFSETQRNKGNFPGRFSGRQFSNSRSEMNVSTLELGDSALYLCASSLGTGSFYGYTFGSGTRLTVV.